The text below deals with one T cell receptor (beta chain). No cognate antigen has been identified for it. The input lacks base qualities; no much larger clone sits a single base away. This sample is drawn from a study of CD8+ T cells in alopecia areata (dated by TCRdb to the late 2010s). Study-wide context: The treated patients took part in an open-label pilot trial in which moderate-to-severe alopecia areata was treated with oral tofacitinib at 5 to 10 mg twice daily. Biopsies were taken from tofacitinib-treated patients at baseline and at 4 and 24 weeks of treatment, and a later scalp biopsy was taken in several of the tofacitinib-treated patients. immunoSEQ multiplex PCR using 35 Vbeta forward primers and 13 Jbeta reverse primers was used to amplify TCRbeta CDR3 regions. In treated patients, disease severity was measured using the SALT score, which gives the percentage of scalp surface area affected. Tofacitinib was administered for 6 to 18 months, and 6 months of follow-up off drug were then conducted to assess delayed response and recurrence. The RNA source kit depended on sample type: the PAXgene miRNA kit for fixed scalp, the miRNeasy kit for PBMCs, and the RNeasy kit for mouse skin. Scalp clonality was compared across normal scalp (n=4), patchy alopecia areata scalp (n=8), and alopecia totalis/universalis scalp (n=8). The study used high-throughput TCRbeta sequencing to examine T cell clonal expansion in alopecia areata, in both the C3H/HeJ mouse model and human patients. Human TCRbeta sequencing covered scalp tissue and sorted CD4+ and CD8+ peripheral blood T cells from patchy and totalis/universalis alopecia areata patients and healthy controls.

The intended sense of this specimen's time point label: 4 weeks on oral tofacitinib. Reading the label with the study, this specimen's treatment or condition is: oral pan-JAK inhibitor, 5-10 mg twice daily. Peripheral blood and lesional scalp punch biopsies were obtained from patients with alopecia areata. PBMCs were separated by density centrifugation and stained for CD3, CD4 and CD8, after which CD4+ and CD8+ T cells were sorted on a FACSAria. Study-level results and caveats: Scalp clonality and the number of expanded CD8+ clones among the top 100 scalp clones were significantly decreased by tofacitinib. Shared TCR sequences between patients were less evident than in mice, which may be partly attributable to HLA diversity in the patient population. Because the treated cohort was small and had just a single nonresponder, larger studies are needed to establish links between baseline CD8+ expansion and response. Unlike mouse skin, where gammadelta T cells dominate, normal human skin contains resident alphabeta T cells that get sequenced too, which complicates analysis of the scalp TCR repertoire. Many expanded lesional clones persisted in scalp and blood during tofacitinib treatment, which may partly explain relapse after stopping treatment. Compared with normal scalp, lesional scalp, particularly in alopecia totalis/universalis, had higher clonality and more expanded CD8+ clones, which suggests antigenic drive.

Library construction relied on the immunoSEQ multiplex PCR assay. RNA was extracted from all samples and reverse transcribed into cDNA, which served as template for TCR sequencing. First-strand cDNA was synthesized with SuperScript III using a 2:1 mix of oligo-dT and random hexamers. A synthetic immune receptor repertoire was used to assess amplification bias, and residual bias was removed computationally. The original pipeline was this. Raw reads were preprocessed to remove errors, and CDR3 was defined according to IMGT conventions as the region from the conserved cysteine to phenylalanine. Clonality was calculated as 1 minus Shannon entropy normalized by log2 of the number of productive unique TCRs. CD4 or CD8 identity of scalp clones was inferred by cross-referencing scalp TCRbeta sequences with sorted blood CD4 and CD8 repertoires. Here the immuneACCESS table is served through TCRdb, limited to in-frame sequences with V and J called. Missing clones are a known gap in these copies; in checked studies unresolved V genes cover under half, and the rest lacks a known reason. The V and J calls and clone size are taken from that table; D and trimming were inferred from the DNA. This sample gives approximately 120,000 clones in total; under 65% of them show up just once. The biggest ten clones account for 4.5% to 6% of the sample.

The germline V gene (reference sequence) sets CDR1 to GTSNPN and CDR2 to SVGIG. Relative to germline, V is 0 bases shorter and J is 0 bases shorter, with 15 bases between their ends. Including the terminal cysteine and phenylalanine, the CDR3 comprises 18 residues. The only DNA kept is the CDR3, 54 bases in frame from the first base. The clonotype was recovered from a human donor with alopecia areata. This sequence uses TRBV30 and TRBJ2-6; TRBD1 is a possible D gene, resting on 6 matching bases. The sequencing used CD4+ T cells sorted from blood, collected at week 4, from a patient treated with tofacitinib. The CDR3 corresponds to CAWSVRRTVSSGANVLTF. The nucleotide sequence is given as TGTGCCTGGAGTGTACGAAGGACAGTCAGCTCTGGGGCCAACGTCCTGACTTTC.